These 5 T cell receptor beta chains came from one sample sequenced in a study of cytomegalovirus exposure and HLA in healthy donors. 13 Jbeta primers and 60 Vbeta primers were used for the PCR. TCRdb's table, derived via immunoSEQ multiplex PCR, lists solely in-frame clones and lacks some. The data contain about 220,000 clones, 76% of them singletons. Sequencing was carried out using PBMCs. The receptors shown here come from a young man in good health and CMV-seronegative.

The genes are TRBV7-8 and TRBJ1-6; D may be TRBD1 (5 bases). Germline-derived CDR1 and CDR2 are SGHVS and FQNEAQ. CDR3 length equals 16 residues. Trimming left V 1 base short and J 8 bases short, with 15 bases between. CDR3 DNA: TGTGCCAGCAGCTTAGGGGGGGGACTTCGGGATTCACCCCTCCACTTT. Protein product: CASSLGGGLRDSPLHF. Looking up the rest from reference TRBV7-8 and TRBJ1-6 gives the full variable domain: GAGVSQSPRYKVAKRGQDVALRCDPISGHVSLFWYQQALGQGPEFLTYFQNEAQLDKSGLPSDRFFAERPEGSVSTLKIQRTQQEDSAVYLCASSLGGGLRDSPLHFGNGTRLTVT.

The rearrangement uses TRBV5-1 and TRBJ1-4; 7 nucleotides align to TRBD1. The CDR3 is made up of 15 amino acids. Germline lookup yields CDR1 SGHRS and CDR2 YFSETQ. J lost 6 bases, V lost 4 bases, and 9 bases had no gene match. The CDR3 is CASSASQGLDEKLFF. For the CDR3, the DNA is TGCGCCAGCAGCGCATCACAGGGGTTAGATGAAAAACTGTTTTTT.

This chain links TRBV5-1 with TRBJ1-1; D is unresolved. Trimming pared 2 bases from V and 5 bases from J, leaving 16 bases between. Germline V gives CDR1 SGHRS, CDR2 YFSETQ. This CDR3 has 15 residues. CDR3 sequence reads: CASSLDTAAGTEAFF. Here the CDR3 DNA reads TGCGCCAGCAGCTTAGACACCGCTGCGGGGACTGAAGCTTTCTTT. The full variable domain, with the rest looked up from reference TRBV5-1 and TRBJ1-1, is KAGVTQTPRYLIKTRGQQVTLSCSPISGHRSVSWYQQTPGQGLQFLFEYFSETQRNKGNFPGRFSGRQFSNSRSEMNVSTLELGDSALYLCASSLDTAAGTEAFFGQGTRLTVV.

V is TRBV7-9 and J is TRBJ2-1, with 7 positions matching TRBD2. CDR1 and CDR2 (germline): SEHNR, FQNEAQ (reference sequence). V lost 4 bases and J lost 8; bases outside the gene matches: 8. The CDR3 length is 14 residues. The CDR3 spells CASSSPGEGHEQFF. The CDR3, as DNA: TGTGCCAGCAGCTCCCCCGGGGAGGGCCATGAGCAGTTCTTC.

This clone was observed a few times. The rearrangement links TRBV5-1 to TRBJ2-5, with TRBD1 matching 9 bases. After removal of 7 bases from V and 5 bases from J, the junction contained 9 bases not matched to a gene. CDR1 and CDR2 (germline): SGHRS, YFSETQ. This CDR3 is built from 14 residues. CDR3 sequence (DNA): TGCGCCAGCTCGAACAGGGGGCTTACGGAGACCCAGTACTTC. This sequence encodes CASSNRGLTETQYF.